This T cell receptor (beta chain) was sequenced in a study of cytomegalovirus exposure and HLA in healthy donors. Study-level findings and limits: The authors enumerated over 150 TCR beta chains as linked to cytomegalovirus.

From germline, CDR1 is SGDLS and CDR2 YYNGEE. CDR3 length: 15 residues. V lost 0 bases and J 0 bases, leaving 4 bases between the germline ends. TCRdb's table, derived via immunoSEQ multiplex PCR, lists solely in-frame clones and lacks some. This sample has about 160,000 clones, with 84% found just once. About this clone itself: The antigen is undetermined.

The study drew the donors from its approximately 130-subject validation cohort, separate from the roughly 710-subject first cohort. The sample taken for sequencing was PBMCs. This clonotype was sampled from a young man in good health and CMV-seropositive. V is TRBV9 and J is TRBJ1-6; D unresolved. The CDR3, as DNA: TGTGCCAGCAGCGTAGACAGCTCCTATAATTCACCCCTCCACTTT. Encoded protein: CASSVDSSYNSPLHF. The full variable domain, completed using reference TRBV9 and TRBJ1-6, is DSGVTQTPKHLITATGQRVTLRCSPRSGDLSVYWYQQSLDQGLQFLIQYYNGEERAKGNILERFSAQQFPDLHSELNLSSLELGDSALYFCASSVDSSYNSPLHFGNGTRLTVT.